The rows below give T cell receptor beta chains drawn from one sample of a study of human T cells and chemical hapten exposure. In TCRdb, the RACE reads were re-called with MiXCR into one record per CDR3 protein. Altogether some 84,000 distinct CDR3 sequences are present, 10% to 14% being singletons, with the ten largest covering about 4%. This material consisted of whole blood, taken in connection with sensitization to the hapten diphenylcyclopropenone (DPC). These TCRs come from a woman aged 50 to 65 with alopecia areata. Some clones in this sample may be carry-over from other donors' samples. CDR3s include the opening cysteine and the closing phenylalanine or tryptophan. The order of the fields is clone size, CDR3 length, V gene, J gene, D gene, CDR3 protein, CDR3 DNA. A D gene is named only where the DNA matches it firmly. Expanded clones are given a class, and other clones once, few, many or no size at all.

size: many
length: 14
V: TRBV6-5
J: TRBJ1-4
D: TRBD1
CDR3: CASSRTGQNEKLFF
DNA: TGTGCCAGCAGCCGGACAGGGCAAAATGAAAAACTGTTTTTT

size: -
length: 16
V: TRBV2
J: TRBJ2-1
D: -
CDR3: CASSEWGGAINNEQFF
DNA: TGTGCCAGCAGTGAATGGGGGGGCGCGATTAACAATGAGCAGTTCTTC

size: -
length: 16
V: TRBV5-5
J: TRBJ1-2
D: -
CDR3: CASSTNPGGGGYGYTF
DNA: TGTGCCAGCAGCACCAACCCCGGAGGCGGTGGCTATGGCTACACCTTC

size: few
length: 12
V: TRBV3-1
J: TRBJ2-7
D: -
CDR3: CASSLYGYEQYF
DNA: TGTGCCAGCAGCCTATACGGATACGAGCAGTACTTC

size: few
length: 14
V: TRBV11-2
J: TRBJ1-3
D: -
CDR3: CASSFRGIRNTIYF
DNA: TGTGCCAGCAGCTTCCGGGGGATAAGAAACACCATATATTTT

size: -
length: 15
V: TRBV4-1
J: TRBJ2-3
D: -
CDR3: CASSQGSSGTDTQYF
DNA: TGCGCCAGCAGCCAAGGGTCTAGCGGCACAGATACGCAGTATTTT

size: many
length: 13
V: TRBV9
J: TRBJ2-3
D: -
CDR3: CASSVGVTDTQYF
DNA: TGTGCCAGCAGCGTAGGCGTCACAGATACGCAGTATTTT

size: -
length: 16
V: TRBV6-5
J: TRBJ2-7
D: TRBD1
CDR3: CASTRNRDSSTYEQYF
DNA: TGTGCCAGCACCCGAAACCGGGACAGCAGCACCTACGAGCAGTACTTC

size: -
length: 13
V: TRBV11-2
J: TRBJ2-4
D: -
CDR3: CASKGGKQNIQYF
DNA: TGTGCCAGCAAGGGCGGGAAACAAAACATTCAGTACTTC

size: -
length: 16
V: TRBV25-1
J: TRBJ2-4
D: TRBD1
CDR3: CASSELGQGASDIQYF
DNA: TGTGCCAGCAGTGAATTAGGACAGGGGGCAAGTGACATTCAGTACTTC

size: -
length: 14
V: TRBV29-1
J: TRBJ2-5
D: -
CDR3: CSVARRRGRETQYF
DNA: TGCAGCGTTGCCCGTAGGAGGGGGCGAGAGACCCAGTACTTC

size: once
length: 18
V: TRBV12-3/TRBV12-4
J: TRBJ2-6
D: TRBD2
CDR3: CASSLGREGLSGANVLTF
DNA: TGTGCCAGCAGTTTAGGGCGGGAGGGCCTGTCTGGGGCCAACGTCCTGACTTTC

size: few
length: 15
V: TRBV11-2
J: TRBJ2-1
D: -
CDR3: CASHRFRGSYNEQFF
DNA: TGTGCCTCACATCGGTTCAGGGGCTCCTACAATGAGCAGTTCTTC

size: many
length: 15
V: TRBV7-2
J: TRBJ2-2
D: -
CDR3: CASSLTGANTGELFF
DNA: TGTGCCAGCAGCTTAACAGGAGCGAACACCGGGGAGCTGTTTTTT

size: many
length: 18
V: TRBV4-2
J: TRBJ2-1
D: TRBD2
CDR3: CASSRNLLRTSGYNEQFF
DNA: TGTGCCAGCAGCCGAAACCTGCTCCGGACTAGCGGCTACAATGAGCAGTTCTTC

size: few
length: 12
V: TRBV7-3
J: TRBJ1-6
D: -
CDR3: CASSYRIHPSTF
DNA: -

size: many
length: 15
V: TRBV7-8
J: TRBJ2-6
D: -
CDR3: CASSLGASGANVLTF
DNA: TGTGCCAGCAGCCTAGGAGCCTCTGGGGCCAACGTCCTGACTTTC

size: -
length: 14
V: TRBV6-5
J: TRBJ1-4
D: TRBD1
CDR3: CASSFGQGREKLFF
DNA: TGTGCCAGCAGTTTTGGACAGGGGCGAGAAAAACTGTTTTTT

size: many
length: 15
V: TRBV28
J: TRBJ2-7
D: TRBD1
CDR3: CASNRGGTGGYERYF
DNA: TGTGCCAGCAACAGAGGGGGGACAGGGGGCTACGAGCGGTACTTC

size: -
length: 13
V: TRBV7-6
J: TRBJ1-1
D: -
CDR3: CASSLDSNTEAFF
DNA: TGTGCCAGCAGCTTAGACAGCAACACTGAAGCTTTCTTT

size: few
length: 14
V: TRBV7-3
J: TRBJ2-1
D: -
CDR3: CASSPGRLRDEQFF
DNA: TGTGCCAGCAGTCCGGGACGCTTGAGGGATGAGCAGTTCTTC

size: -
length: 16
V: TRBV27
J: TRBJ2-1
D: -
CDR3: CASSPSRDTRRDELFF
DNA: TGTGCCAGCAGTCCATCCCGGGACACCCGGCGGGATGAGCTGTTCTTC

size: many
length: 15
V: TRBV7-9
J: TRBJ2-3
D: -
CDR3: CASSLGPRYTDTQYF
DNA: TGTGCCAGCAGCTTAGGCCCCCGCTACACAGATACGCAGTATTTT

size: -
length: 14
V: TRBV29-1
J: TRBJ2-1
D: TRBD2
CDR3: CSVERLAGGPGQFF
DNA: TGCAGCGTTGAAAGACTAGCGGGAGGGCCAGGGCAGTTCTTC

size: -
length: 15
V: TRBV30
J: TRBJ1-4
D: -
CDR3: CASSSQSPTNEKLFF
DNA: TGTGCCTCGAGTAGCCAGAGTCCAACTAATGAAAAACTGTTTTTT

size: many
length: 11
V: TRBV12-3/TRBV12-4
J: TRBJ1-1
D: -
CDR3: CASSFGREAFF
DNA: TGTGCCAGCAGTTTCGGCCGGGAAGCTTTCTTT

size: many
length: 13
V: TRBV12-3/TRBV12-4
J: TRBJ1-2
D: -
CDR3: CASSSRRDYGYTF
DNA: TGTGCCAGCAGCTCGAGGAGGGACTATGGCTACACCTTC

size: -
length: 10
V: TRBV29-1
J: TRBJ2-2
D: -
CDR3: CSVAEGELFF
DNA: TGCAGCGTGGCTGAAGGGGAGCTGTTTTTT

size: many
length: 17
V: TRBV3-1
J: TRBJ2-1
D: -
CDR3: CASSPRVAGSSYNEQFF
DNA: TGTGCCAGCAGCCCCAGGGTTGCGGGGAGCTCCTACAATGAGCAGTTCTTC

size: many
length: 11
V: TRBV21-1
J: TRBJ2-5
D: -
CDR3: CASRQGATQYF
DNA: TGTGCCAGCAGACAGGGAGCGACCCAGTACTTC

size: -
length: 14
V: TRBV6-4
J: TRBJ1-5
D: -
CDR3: CASSVEYSNQPQHF
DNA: TGTGCCAGCAGTGTCGAGTATAGCAATCAGCCCCAGCATTTT

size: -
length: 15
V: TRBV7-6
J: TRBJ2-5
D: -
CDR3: CASSLVAALVGTQYF
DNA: TGTGCCAGCAGCTTAGTTGCCGCGCTAGTTGGGACCCAGTACTTC

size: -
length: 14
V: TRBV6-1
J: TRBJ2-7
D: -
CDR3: CASSEAGVGYEQYF
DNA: TGTGCCAGCAGTGAAGCGGGAGTGGGATACGAGCAGTACTTC

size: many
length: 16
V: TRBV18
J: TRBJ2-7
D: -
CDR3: CASSPERGRALYEQYF
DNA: TGTGCCAGCTCACCAGAACGGGGTAGGGCGCTCTACGAGCAGTACTTC

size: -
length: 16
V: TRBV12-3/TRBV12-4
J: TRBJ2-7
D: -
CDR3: CASSPKMTGLVREQYF
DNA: TGTGCCAGCAGCCCCAAAATGACAGGTTTGGTTCGCGAGCAGTACTTC

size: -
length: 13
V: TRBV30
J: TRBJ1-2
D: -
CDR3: CAWTISGESSYTF
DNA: TGTGCCTGGACTATATCAGGGGAAAGTAGCTACACCTTC

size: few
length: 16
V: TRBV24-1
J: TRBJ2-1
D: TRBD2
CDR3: CATSDLQREGQDEQFF
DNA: TGTGCCACCAGTGATTTGCAACGGGAGGGCCAAGATGAGCAGTTCTTC

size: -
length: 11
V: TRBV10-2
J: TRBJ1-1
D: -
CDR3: CASRDVTEAFF
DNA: TGCGCCAGCAGGGATGTCACTGAAGCTTTCTTT

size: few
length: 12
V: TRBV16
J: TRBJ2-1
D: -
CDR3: CASSRLGGEQFF
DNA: TGTGCCAGCAGCCGTCTGGGGGGTGAGCAGTTCTTC

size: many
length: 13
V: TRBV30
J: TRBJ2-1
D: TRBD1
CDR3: CAWSVGGTGEQFF
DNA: TGTGCCTGGAGTGTAGGGGGGACAGGTGAGCAGTTCTTC

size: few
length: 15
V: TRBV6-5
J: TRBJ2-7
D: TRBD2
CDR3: CASSSRLAGGYEQYF
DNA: TGTGCCAGCAGTTCCCGACTAGCGGGAGGGTACGAGCAGTACTTC

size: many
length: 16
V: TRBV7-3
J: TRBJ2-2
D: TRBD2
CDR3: CASSPVGSGSPGELFF
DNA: TGTGCCAGCAGCCCCGTGGGTAGCGGGAGCCCCGGGGAGCTGTTTTTT